Listed below are T cell receptor beta chains from one sample, sequenced in a study of T cells in Graves' hyperthyroidism and ophthalmopathy. TCRdb re-called the multiplex PCR reads through MiXCR, storing one row per CDR3 protein. The sample carries 85,000 to 110,000 distinct CDR3 sequences, roughly 47% recorded once. The sample consisted of blood. Receptors were obtained from a middle-aged man with Graves' hyperthyroidism. The CDR3 runs from the conserved cysteine through the conserved F or W. D genes are given only for firm matches. Size is stated for part of the rows, as once, few or many counts, or as a class when the clone is expanded.

size | J | D | V | CDR3 | DNA
many | TRBJ1-6 | NA | TRBV5-6 | CASSLGPGSSARYNSPLHF | TGTGCCAGCAGCTTGGGGCCGGGGTCCTCGGCGCGGTATAATTCACCCCTCCACTTT
many | TRBJ1-5 | NA | TRBV12-3/TRBV12-4 | CASSLKGFSNQPQHF | TGTGCCAGCAGTTTAAAGGGGTTCAGCAATCAGCCCCAGCATTTT
many | TRBJ2-7 | NA | TRBV12-3/TRBV12-4 | CASSLQGQGSNEQYF | TGTGCCAGCAGTTTGCAAGGGCAGGGATCCAACGAGCAGTACTTC
NA | TRBJ1-2 | NA | TRBV7-9 | CASSFLGDRGYTF | TGTGCCAGCAGCTTCCTGGGGGATCGGGGCTACACCTTC
NA | TRBJ1-5 | NA | TRBV24-1 | CATSVVKPQHF | TGTGCCACCAGTGTAGTGAAACCCCAGCATTTT
NA | TRBJ2-5 | NA | TRBV7-9 | CASSLVGGETQYF | TGTGCCAGCAGCTTAGTCGGCGGGGAGACCCAGTACTTC
many | TRBJ1-2 | TRBD1 | TRBV12-3/TRBV12-4 | CASSKGQTRYGYTF | TGTGCCAGCAGCAAGGGACAGACGCGCTATGGCTACACCTTC
many | TRBJ2-7 | NA | TRBV5-6 | CASSLSRETSYEQYF | TGTGCCAGCAGCTTGTCCAGGGAAACTTCCTACGAGCAGTACTTC
once | TRBJ2-7 | NA | TRBV7-2 | CASSLGSAGRETYEQYF | TGTGCCAGCAGCTTAGGGTCGGCAGGACGGGAAACCTACGAGCAGTACTTC
many | TRBJ1-1 | NA | TRBV29-1 | CSVRETREAFF | TGCAGCGTTAGGGAGACCCGTGAAGCTTTCTTT
many | TRBJ2-5 | TRBD1 | TRBV29-1 | CSVVDRVQETQYF | TGCAGCGTTGTGGACAGGGTGCAGGAGACCCAGTACTTC
many | TRBJ2-7 | TRBD2 | TRBV12-3/TRBV12-4 | CASSLAGGTYEQYF | TGTGCCAGCAGTTTGGCGGGGGGCACCTACGAGCAGTACTTC
once | TRBJ1-2 | TRBD1 | TRBV20-1 | CSAPRQGDYGYTF | TGCAGTGCTCCACGACAGGGCGACTATGGCTACACCTTC
NA | TRBJ2-6 | NA | TRBV2 | CASSGGSSGANVLTF | TGTGCCAGTAGCGGAGGGAGCTCTGGGGCCAACGTCCTGACTTTC
NA | TRBJ1-1 | NA | TRBV25-1 | CASSEAAGMNTEAFF | TGTGCCAGCAGTGAGGCGGCCGGGATGAACACTGAAGCTTTCTTT
many | TRBJ2-7 | TRBD1 | TRBV29-1 | CSVTPGQGYEQYF | TGCAGCGTTACTCCGGGACAGGGCTACGAGCAGTACTTC
NA | TRBJ2-7 | TRBD2 | TRBV7-2 | CASSLSGINEQYF | TGTGCCAGCAGCCTTAGCGGGATTAACGAGCAGTACTTC
NA | TRBJ1-5 | NA | TRBV15 | CATSRDVTGARPEHF | TGTGCCACCAGCAGAGATGTGACAGGAGCCAGACCTGAGCATTTT
many | TRBJ2-5 | NA | TRBV6-5 | CASSYQGRETQYF | TGTGCCAGCAGTTACCAGGGCCGGGAGACCCAGTACTTC
once | TRBJ1-4 | NA | TRBV7-9 | CASSLVGADEKLFF | TGTGCCAGCAGCTTAGTGGGGGCGGATGAAAAACTGTTTTTT
many | TRBJ1-2 | NA | TRBV12-3/TRBV12-4 | CASSLSGRYYGYTF | TGTGCCAGCAGTTTATCAGGGAGGTACTATGGCTACACCTTC
many | TRBJ2-2 | NA | TRBV19 | CASSIAPGPGELFF | TGTGCCAGTAGTATAGCCCCGGGGCCCGGGGAGCTGTTTTTT
NA | TRBJ2-5 | NA | TRBV10-3 | CAISSTALEETQYF | TGTGCCATCAGTTCGACAGCTCTGGAAGAGACCCAGTACTTC
many | TRBJ2-1 | TRBD2 | TRBV2 | CASSDQRGAPGEQFF | TGTGCCAGCAGTGACCAGCGGGGGGCCCCCGGGGAGCAGTTCTTC
many | TRBJ2-5 | NA | TRBV20-1 | CSARRQQETQYF | TGCAGTGCTAGAAGACAGCAAGAGACCCAGTACTTC
many | TRBJ1-5 | NA | TRBV7-8 | CASSLGVYQPQHF | TGTGCCAGCAGCTTAGGAGTATATCAGCCCCAGCATTTT
many | TRBJ1-1 | NA | TRBV5-1 | CASSLSPGSTEAFF | TGCGCCAGCAGCTTGTCCCCAGGGAGCACTGAAGCTTTCTTT
NA | TRBJ1-2 | NA | TRBV2 | CASKRGGYGYTF | TGTGCCAGCAAGCGGGGGGGCTATGGCTACACCTTC
NA | TRBJ2-7 | TRBD2 | TRBV19 | CASSMGLAGEQYF | TGTGCCAGTAGTATGGGACTAGCGGGAGAGCAGTACTTC
NA | TRBJ1-1 | NA | TRBV12-3/TRBV12-4 | CATSQRTVNTEAFF | TGTGCCACCTCCCAGAGGACGGTGAACACTGAAGCTTTCTTT
many | TRBJ2-7 | NA | TRBV10-3 | CAISEEGMTYEQYF | TGTGCCATCAGTGAGGAAGGCATGACCTACGAGCAGTACTTC
few | TRBJ1-1 | NA | TRBV24-1 | CASSAGWTTEAFF | TGTGCCAGCAGCGCCGGGTGGACCACTGAAGCTTTCTTT
NA | TRBJ2-1 | NA | TRBV2 | CASSPRTGHSYSEQFF | TGTGCCAGCAGTCCAAGGACGGGGCACTCCTACAGTGAGCAGTTCTTC
NA | TRBJ2-6 | NA | TRBV28 | CASSLLGVPASGANVLTF | TGTGCCAGCAGTCTCCTTGGGGTCCCGGCCTCTGGGGCCAACGTCCTGACTTTC
many | TRBJ1-2 | NA | TRBV2 | CASSERAYGYTF | TGTGCCAGCAGTGAACGGGCCTATGGCTACACCTTC
NA | TRBJ1-2 | NA | TRBV29-1 | CSVEIWGYTF | TGCAGCGTTGAAATCTGGGGCTACACCTTC
many | TRBJ2-7 | NA | TRBV11-2 | CASSFNRVYEQYF | TGTGCCAGCAGCTTCAACAGGGTTTACGAGCAGTACTTC
many | TRBJ2-7 | TRBD2 | TRBV11-2 | CASSNTGTSGRSEQYF | TGTGCCAGCAGCAATACAGGGACTAGCGGGAGAAGCGAGCAGTACTTC
NA | TRBJ2-7 | NA | TRBV30 | CACPGPGEQYF | TGTGCCTGCCCCGGACCGGGAGAGCAGTACTTC
NA | TRBJ2-2 | NA | TRBV19 | CASRKRKRAGELFF | TGTGCCTCCCGGAAGCGGAAGAGGGCCGGGGAGCTGTTTTTT
many | TRBJ2-7 | TRBD2 | TRBV5-1 | CASSFLAGAYEQYF | TGCGCCAGCAGCTTCCTAGCGGGAGCCTACGAGCAGTACTTC
many | TRBJ2-1 | TRBD2 | TRBV12-3/TRBV12-4 | CASSLGSRGDYNEQFF | TGTGCCAGCAGTTTAGGGTCACGGGGGGACTACAATGAGCAGTTCTTC
many | TRBJ1-3 | NA | TRBV19 | CASSPNVGPLSGNTIYF | TGTGCCAGTAGCCCTAATGTGGGCCCCTTGAGTGGAAACACCATATATTTT
many | TRBJ2-5 | TRBD2 | TRBV5-4 | CASSVSGASGETQYF | TGTGCCAGCAGCGTTAGCGGGGCCTCGGGGGAGACCCAGTACTTC
many | TRBJ2-7 | NA | TRBV20-1 | CSARQSEYEQYF | TGCAGTGCTAGGCAGTCAGAATACGAGCAGTACTTC
NA | TRBJ1-5 | NA | TRBV20-1 | CSARGPEGAQPQHF | TGCAGTGCTAGAGGGCCGGAGGGCGCTCAGCCCCAGCATTTT
once | TRBJ2-5 | TRBD1 | TRBV2 | CASSVNRGPRETQYF | TGTGCCAGCAGTGTCAACAGGGGGCCGAGGGAGACCCAGTACTTC
NA | TRBJ2-3 | TRBD2 | TRBV29-1 | CSSEGLAGSDTQYF | TGCAGCAGTGAAGGACTAGCGGGGTCAGATACGCAGTATTTT
NA | TRBJ2-5 | TRBD2 | TRBV7-2 | CASSLPTSGRYETQYF | TGTGCCAGCAGCCTACCGACTAGCGGGAGATACGAGACCCAGTACTTC
many | TRBJ2-3 | NA | TRBV5-1 | CASSLGGTARADTQYF | TGCGCCAGCAGCTTGGGAGGGACCGCTAGGGCAGATACGCAGTATTTT
NA | TRBJ2-5 | NA | TRBV25-1 | CASLGLDKGETQYF | TGTGCCAGCTTAGGTCTGGATAAAGGGGAGACCCAGTACTTC
many | TRBJ1-3 | NA | TRBV4-3 | CASSQDHGANTIYF | TGCGCCAGCAGCCAAGATCACGGCGCAAACACCATATATTTT
many | TRBJ1-1 | NA | TRBV6-1 | CASSEDAFMNTEAFF | TGTGCCAGCAGTGAAGACGCTTTCATGAACACTGAAGCTTTCTTT
many | TRBJ2-3 | NA | TRBV9 | CASSVEGSDTDTQYF | TGTGCCAGCAGCGTAGAGGGGTCGGACACAGATACGCAGTATTTT
NA | TRBJ1-5 | NA | TRBV2 | CASSYLSPYSDQPQHF | TGTGCCAGCAGTTACCTAAGTCCTTATAGCGATCAGCCCCAGCATTTT